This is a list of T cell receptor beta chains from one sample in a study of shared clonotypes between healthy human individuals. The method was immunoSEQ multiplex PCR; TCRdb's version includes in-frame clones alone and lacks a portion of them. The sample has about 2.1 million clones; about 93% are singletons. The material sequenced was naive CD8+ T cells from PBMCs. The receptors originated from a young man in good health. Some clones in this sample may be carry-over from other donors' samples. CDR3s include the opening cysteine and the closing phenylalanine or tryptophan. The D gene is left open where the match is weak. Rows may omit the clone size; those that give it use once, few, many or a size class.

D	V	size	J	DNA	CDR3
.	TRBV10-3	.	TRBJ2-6	TGTGCCATCAGTGAGCCAGACGGTAGGGCCAACGTCCTGACTTTC	CAISEPDGRANVLTF
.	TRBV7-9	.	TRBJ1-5	TGTGCCAGCAGCTTACCTAGGGTGGGGACTCTTAATCAGCCCCAGCATTTT	CASSLPRVGTLNQPQHF
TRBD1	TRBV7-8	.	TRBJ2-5	TGTGCCAGCAGCTTAGTGGGGACAGGAAGCCCAGAATCCCAGTACTTC	CASSLVGTGSPESQYF
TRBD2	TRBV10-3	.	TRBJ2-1	TGTGCCATCAGTGAAGGGGTAGCGGGAGGGCCTTTGTACAATGAGCAGTTCTTC	CAISEGVAGGPLYNEQFF
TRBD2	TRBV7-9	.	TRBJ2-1	TGTGCCAGCAGCTTATCACTAGCGGGAATGAGGAATGAGCAGTTCTTC	CASSLSLAGMRNEQFF
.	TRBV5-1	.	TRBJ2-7	TGCGCCAGCAGCGAACCTGGCGGTCTCCTGGACGAGCAGTACTTC	CASSEPGGLLDEQYF
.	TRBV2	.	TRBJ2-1	TGTGCCAGCAGTGAAGGGTATGAGCAGTTCTTC	CASSEGYEQFF
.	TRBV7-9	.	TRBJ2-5	TGTGCCAGCAGCCCATCCTCTGCAGGCGGGGAGACCCAGTACTTC	CASSPSSAGGETQYF
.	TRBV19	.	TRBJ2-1	TGTGCCAGTAGTATCCACCTTGAGTACAATGAGCAGTTCTTC	CASSIHLEYNEQFF
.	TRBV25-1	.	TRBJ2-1	TGTGCCAGCAGTGAAAAAGGGTTCCTGAGCAATGAGCAGTTCTTC	CASSEKGFLSNEQFF
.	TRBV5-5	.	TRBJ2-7	TGTGCCAGCAGCTTCCGGGACGCCACCTACGAGCAGTACTTC	CASSFRDATYEQYF
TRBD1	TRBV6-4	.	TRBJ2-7	TGTGCCAGCAGTGACAACTTCGACAGGGGCTTCCGCTACGAGCAGTACTTC	CASSDNFDRGFRYEQYF
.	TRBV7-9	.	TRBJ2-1	TGTGCCACCCCACACGGACGCGGAGAGCAGTTCTTC	CATPHGRGEQFF
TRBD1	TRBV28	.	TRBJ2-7	TGTGCCAGCAGTCCTCCTCGGGACAGGGAGATCGAGCAGTACTTC	CASSPPRDREIEQYF
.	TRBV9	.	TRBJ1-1	TGTGCCAGCAGCACCCCTATCTCTGGTGTAGGTACTGAAGCTTTCTTT	CASSTPISGVGTEAFF
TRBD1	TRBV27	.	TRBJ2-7	TGTGCCAGCAGTTTATCACCCGGGACAGGGGGGATCGAGCAGTACTTC	CASSLSPGTGGIEQYF
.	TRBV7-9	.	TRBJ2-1	TGTGCCAGCAGCTACCAACAGGCGGCGGGGCAGTTCTTC	CASSYQQAAGQFF
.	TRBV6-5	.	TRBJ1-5	TGTGCCAGCAGTTACGACCGGGGTAGGGGATGGCCCCAGCATTTT	CASSYDRGRGWPQHF
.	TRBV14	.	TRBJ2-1	TGTGCCAGCAGCCCCGGCCGTAATGAGCAGTTCTTC	CASSPGRNEQFF
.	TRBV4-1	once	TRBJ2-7	TGCGCCAGCAGCCAAGTCGGCTCCTACGAGCAGTACTTC	CASSQVGSYEQYF
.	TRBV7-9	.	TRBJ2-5	TGTGCCAGCCGGTCGGGTACGGAGACCCAGTACTTC	CASRSGTETQYF
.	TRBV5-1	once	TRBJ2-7	TGCGCCAGCAGCTCCGACAGCCCTGTAGCAGCAGGAACGGCCGAGCAGTACTTC	CASSSDSPVAAGTAEQYF
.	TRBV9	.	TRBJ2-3	TGTGCCAGCAGCGCCGGAGATACGCAGTATTTT	CASSAGDTQYF
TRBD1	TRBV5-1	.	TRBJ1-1	TGCGCCAGCAAGACCCCTACTCCGACAGGGATGAACACTGAAGCTTTCTTT	CASKTPTPTGMNTEAFF
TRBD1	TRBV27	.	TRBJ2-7	TGTGCCAGCAGTTTACTAGGACAGGGCTACGAGCAGTACTTC	CASSLLGQGYEQYF
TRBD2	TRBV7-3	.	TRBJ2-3	TGTGCCAGCAGCTTAACCCTAGCGGGAGGGCCCACAGATACGCAGTATTTT	CASSLTLAGGPTDTQYF
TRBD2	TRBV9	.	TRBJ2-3	TGTGCCAGCAGCAAGGGGACTAGCGTTCGAGATACGCAGTATTTT	CASSKGTSVRDTQYF
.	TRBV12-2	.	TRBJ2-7	TGTGCAAGTCGCTTAGCGCTGCGGGGGAGGCCGCGAGAGCAGTACTTC	CASRLALRGRPREQYF
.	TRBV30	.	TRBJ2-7	TGTGCCTGGAGTGTACCCCCCAGGCTAGCCACTACGTGGGAGCAGTACTTC	CAWSVPPRLATTWEQYF
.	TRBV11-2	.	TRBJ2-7	TGTGCCAGCAGCTTAAATATTCGGGGGCACTCCTACGAGCAGTACTTC	CASSLNIRGHSYEQYF
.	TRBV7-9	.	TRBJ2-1	TGTGCCAGCAGCAGTATTAATGAGCAGTTCTTC	CASSSINEQFF
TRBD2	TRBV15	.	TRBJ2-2	TGTGCCACCAGCAGAGATCGACTAGCGGGGACGAACACCGGGGAGCTGTTTTTT	CATSRDRLAGTNTGELFF
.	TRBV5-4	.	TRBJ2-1	TGTGCCAGCAGCTTGGAGCCTGACGGACGAGCCAATGAGCAGTTCTTC	CASSLEPDGRANEQFF
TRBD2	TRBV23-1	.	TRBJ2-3	TGCGCCAGCAACCCAACTAGCGGGAGTATCACAGATACGCAGTATTTT	CASNPTSGSITDTQYF
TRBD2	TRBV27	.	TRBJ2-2	TGTGCCAGCAGCCTCAGATCCGGGACTAGCGGGAGAGGAGCGAACACCGGGGAGCTGTTTTTT	CASSLRSGTSGRGANTGELFF
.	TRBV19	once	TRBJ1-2	TGTGCCAGTAGTATGCGGACGACGGACTATGGCTACACCTTC	CASSMRTTDYGYTF
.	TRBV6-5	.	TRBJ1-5	TGTGCCAGCAGTTATCAAGGGTTCGGTGGTCAGCCCCAGCATTTT	CASSYQGFGGQPQHF
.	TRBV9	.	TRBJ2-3	TGTGCCAGCAGCGTAGGGTACTCAAGAGTAAGCACAGATACGCAGTATTTT	CASSVGYSRVSTDTQYF
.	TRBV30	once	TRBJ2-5	TGTGCCTGGAGGAGGCATAACGAGACCCAGTACTTC	CAWRRHNETQYF
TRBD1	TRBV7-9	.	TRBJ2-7	TGTGCCAGCAGCTTAGGGCTAGGACAGGGCTACCACGAGCAGTACTTC	CASSLGLGQGYHEQYF
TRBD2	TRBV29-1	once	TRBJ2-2	TGCAGCGCCCTGACTAGCGGGAACACCGGGGAGCTGTTTTTT	CSALTSGNTGELFF
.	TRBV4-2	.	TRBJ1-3	TGTGCCAGCAGCCAAGATCGGGGGTCTGGAAACACCATATATTTT	CASSQDRGSGNTIYF
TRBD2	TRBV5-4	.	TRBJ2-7	TGTGCCAGCGGCATAGCGGGAGGCCTCGGCTACGAGCAGTACTTC	CASGIAGGLGYEQYF
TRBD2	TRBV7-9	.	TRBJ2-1	TGTGCCAGCAGCTTAGCTACTAGCGGGAGATTGAATGAGCAGTTCTTC	CASSLATSGRLNEQFF
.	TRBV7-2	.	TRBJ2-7	TGTGCCAGCAGCCCCGACAGATCCTACGAGCAGTACTTC	CASSPDRSYEQYF
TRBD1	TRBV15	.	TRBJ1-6	TGTGCCACCAGCTGGAAAACAGGGGCTCGTTCACCCCTCCACTTT	CATSWKTGARSPLHF
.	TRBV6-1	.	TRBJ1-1	TGTGCCAGCATCTTAAGACCGAACACTGAAGCTTTCTTT	CASILRPNTEAFF